This TCR beta chain is from a study of blood T cells in healthy people across ages. Study results and caveats: Strong correlation was found linking TCR beta diversity to naive T cell percentage.

A second PCR, run for about 6 to 11 cycles, used a sample-barcoded 5' primer plus a J-beta primer mix. From the 5' RACE reads, TCRdb called clonotypes with MiXCR, one entry per CDR3 protein. The sample includes fewer than 950,000 distinct CDR3 sequences, 50% to 65% of them seen just once. This clonotype occurred a few times. The antigen is unknown. V was cut by 8 bases and J by 2 bases, with 15 bases left in between. The CDR3 has 14 residues. Looked up from germline, CDR1 is MNHNS and CDR2 is SASEGT. The receptor was isolated from a man aged 80 or over in good health. The sequencing input was blood. The chain couples TRBV6-1 to TRBJ1-2; the D gene is possibly TRBD1 (5 bases). The CDR3 nucleotides are TGTGCCAGCCTGGCGGCAGGGAAAAACTATGGCTACACCTTC. Translated: CASLAAGKNYGYTF.